This TCR beta chain was retrieved from a study of blood T cell repertoires in COVID-19. Study-wide context: Nucleic acid was either cDNA or gDNA, and it came from T cells, B-cell-depleted T cells, or PBMCs.

Deletions cut 4 bases from V and 2 bases from J, with 16 bases between. CDR3 size: 15 residues. Germline V gene sequence: CDR1 SGHTS, CDR2 YDEGEE. Generated by immunoSEQ multiplex PCR, the TCRdb table keeps only in-frame clones and is missing some. The data hold approximately 220,000 clones, with roughly 89% observed a single time. This receptor was obtained from a woman in her 30s with acute COVID-19. Sequencing was done on a sample of PBMCs or T cells enriched from blood (not recorded which). The chain employs TRBV5-8 and TRBJ2-7; weak D call: TRBD1 (5 bases). CDR3 DNA: TGTGCCAGCAGCCCGACGACAGTCCCACCCTACGAGCAGTACTTC. Translation: CASSPTTVPPYEQYF.